The present entry profiles one T cell receptor beta chain with its context. With a J-beta primer mix and a sample-barcoded 5' primer, a second PCR ran about 7 to 12 cycles. From the 5' RACE reads, TCRdb called clonotypes with MiXCR, one entry per CDR3 protein. The sample yields hundreds of thousands of distinct CDR3 sequences, around three fifths seen once. The record originates from a study of blood T cells in healthy people across ages. The origin of this receptor is a middle-aged man in good health. Sequenced material: blood.

The CDR3 bases are TGCGCCAGCAGCCGAGAGACAGGGGTGATAGAGACCCAGTACTTC. Translating gives CASSRETGVIETQYF. This sequence joins TRBV5-1 and TRBJ2-5, with 8 bases that match TRBD1. The CDR3 is 15 residues long. In germline, CDR1 is SGHRS, CDR2 YFSETQ. The ends lost 4 bases at V and 4 bases at J; junction bases unmatched: 9.